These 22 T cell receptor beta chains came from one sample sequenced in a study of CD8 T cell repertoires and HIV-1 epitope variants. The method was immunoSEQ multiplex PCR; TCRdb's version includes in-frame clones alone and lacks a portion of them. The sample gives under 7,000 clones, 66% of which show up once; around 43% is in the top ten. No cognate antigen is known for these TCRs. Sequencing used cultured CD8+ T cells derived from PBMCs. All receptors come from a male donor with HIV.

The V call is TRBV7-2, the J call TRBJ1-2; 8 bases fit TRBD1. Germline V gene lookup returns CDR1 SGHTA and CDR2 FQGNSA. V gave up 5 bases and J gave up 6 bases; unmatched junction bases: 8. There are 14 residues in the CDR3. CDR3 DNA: TGTGCCAGCAGCCCCCCCGACAGGGGACATGGCTACACCTTC. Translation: CASSPPDRGHGYTF. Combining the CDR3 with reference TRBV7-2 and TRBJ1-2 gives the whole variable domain GAGVSQSPSNKVTEKGKDVELRCDPISGHTALYWYRQSLGQGLEFLIYFQGNSAPDKSGLPSDRFSAERTGGSVSTLTIQRTQQEDSAVYLCASSPPDRGHGYTFGSGTRLTVV.

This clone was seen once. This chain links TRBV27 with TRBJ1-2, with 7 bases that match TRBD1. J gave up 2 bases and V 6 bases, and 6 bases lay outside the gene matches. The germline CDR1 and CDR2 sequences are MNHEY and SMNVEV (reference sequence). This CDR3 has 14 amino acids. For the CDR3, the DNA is TGTGCCAGCAGGCGTCAGGGGGTCAACTATGGCTACACCTTC. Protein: CASRRQGVNYGYTF.

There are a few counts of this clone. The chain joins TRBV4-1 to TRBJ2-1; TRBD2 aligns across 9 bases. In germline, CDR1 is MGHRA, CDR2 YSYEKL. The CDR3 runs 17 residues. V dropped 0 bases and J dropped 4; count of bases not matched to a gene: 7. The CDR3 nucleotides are TGCGCCAGCAGCCAAGACCGCCCTAGCGGGGTTTACAATGAGCAGTTCTTC. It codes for CASSQDRPSGVYNEQFF.

CDR3 in amino acids: CASREGLYSGNTIYF. In DNA, the CDR3 is TGTGCCAGCAGGGAAGGGCTTTACTCTGGAAACACCATATATTTT. The chain has TRBV5-6 and TRBJ1-3; D not resolved. The CDR3 contains 15 residues. Germline CDR1 reads SGHDT; CDR2 reads YYEEEE. Trimming left V 5 bases short and J 0 bases short, with 12 bases between.

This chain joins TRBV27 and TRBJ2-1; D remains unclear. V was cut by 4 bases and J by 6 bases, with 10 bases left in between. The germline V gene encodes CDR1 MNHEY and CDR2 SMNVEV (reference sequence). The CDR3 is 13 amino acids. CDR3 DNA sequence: TGTGCCAGCAGTTCCCCCACCCTCAATGAGCAGTTCTTC. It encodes CASSSPTLNEQFF.

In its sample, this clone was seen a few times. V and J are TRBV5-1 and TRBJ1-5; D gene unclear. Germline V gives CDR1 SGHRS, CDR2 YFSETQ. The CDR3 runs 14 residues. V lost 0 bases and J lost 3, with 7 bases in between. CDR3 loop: CASSLEGTNQPQHF. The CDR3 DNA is TGCGCCAGCAGCTTGGAGGGTACCAATCAGCCCCAGCATTTT.

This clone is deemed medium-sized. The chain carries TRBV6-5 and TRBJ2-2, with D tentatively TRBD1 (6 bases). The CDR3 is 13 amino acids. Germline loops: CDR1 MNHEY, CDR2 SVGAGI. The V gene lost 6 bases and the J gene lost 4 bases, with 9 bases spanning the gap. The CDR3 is CASSSDSTGELFF. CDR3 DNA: TGTGCCAGCAGCTCGGACAGCACCGGGGAGCTGTTTTTT.

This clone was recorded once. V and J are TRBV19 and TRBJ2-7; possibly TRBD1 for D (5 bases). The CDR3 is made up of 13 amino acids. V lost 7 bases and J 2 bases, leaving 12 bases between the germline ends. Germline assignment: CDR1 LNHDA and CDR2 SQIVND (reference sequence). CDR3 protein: CASKAGPTYEQYF. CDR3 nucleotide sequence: TGTGCCAGTAAGGCAGGGCCCACCTACGAGCAGTACTTC.

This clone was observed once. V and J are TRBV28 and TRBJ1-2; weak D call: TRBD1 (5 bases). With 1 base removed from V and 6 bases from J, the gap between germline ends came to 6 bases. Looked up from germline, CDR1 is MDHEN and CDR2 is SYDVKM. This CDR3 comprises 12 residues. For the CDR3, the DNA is TGTGCCAGCAGTTTATTAGGGGATGGCTACACCTTC. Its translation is CASSLLGDGYTF.

CDR3 residues: CASSQDSGIRVAFF. The CDR3 bases are TGCGCCAGCAGCCAAGATTCAGGGATTCGTGTAGCTTTCTTT. This chain uses TRBV4-1 with TRBJ1-1; a possible D gene is TRBD1 (5 bases). V lost 0 bases and J 10 bases, leaving 15 bases between the germline ends. The germline V gene has CDR1 MGHRA and CDR2 YSYEKL. The CDR3 is 14 residues long.

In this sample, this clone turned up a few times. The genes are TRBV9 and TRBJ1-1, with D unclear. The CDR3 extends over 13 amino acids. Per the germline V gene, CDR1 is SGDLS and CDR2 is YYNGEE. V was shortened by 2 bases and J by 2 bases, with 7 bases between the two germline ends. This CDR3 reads CASSVDGNTEAFF. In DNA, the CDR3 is TGTGCCAGCAGCGTTGACGGAAACACTGAAGCTTTCTTT.

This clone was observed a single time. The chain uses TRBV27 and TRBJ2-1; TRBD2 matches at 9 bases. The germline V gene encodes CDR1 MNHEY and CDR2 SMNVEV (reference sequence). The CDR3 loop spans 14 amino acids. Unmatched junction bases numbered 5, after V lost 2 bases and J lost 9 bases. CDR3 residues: CASSLGLAGSEQFF. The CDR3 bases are TGTGCCAGCAGTTTAGGTCTAGCGGGAAGTGAGCAGTTCTTC.

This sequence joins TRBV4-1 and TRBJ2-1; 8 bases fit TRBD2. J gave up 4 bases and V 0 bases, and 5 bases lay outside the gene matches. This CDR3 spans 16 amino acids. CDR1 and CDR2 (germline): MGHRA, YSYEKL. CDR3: CASSQDQREGYNEQFF. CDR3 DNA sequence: TGCGCCAGCAGCCAAGATCAACGGGAGGGTTACAATGAGCAGTTCTTC.

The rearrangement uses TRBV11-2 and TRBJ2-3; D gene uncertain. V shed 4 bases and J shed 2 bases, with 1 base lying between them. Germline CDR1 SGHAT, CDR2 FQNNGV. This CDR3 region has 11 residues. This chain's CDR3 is CASSYTDTQYF. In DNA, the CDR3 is TGTGCCAGCAGCTACACAGATACGCAGTATTTT.

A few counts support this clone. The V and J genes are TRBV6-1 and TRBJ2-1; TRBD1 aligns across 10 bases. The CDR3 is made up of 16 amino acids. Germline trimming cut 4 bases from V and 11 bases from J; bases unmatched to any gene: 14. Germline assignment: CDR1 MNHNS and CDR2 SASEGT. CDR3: CASSVLGTGASVKQFF. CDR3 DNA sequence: TGTGCCAGCAGTGTCTTAGGGACAGGGGCGAGTGTGAAGCAGTTCTTC.

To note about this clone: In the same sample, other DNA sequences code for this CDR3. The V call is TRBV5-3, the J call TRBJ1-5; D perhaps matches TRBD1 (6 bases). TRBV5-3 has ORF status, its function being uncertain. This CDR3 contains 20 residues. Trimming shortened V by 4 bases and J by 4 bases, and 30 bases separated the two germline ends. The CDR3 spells CARSGTDYRALGERNQPQHF. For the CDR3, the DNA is TGTGCCAGAAGCGGTACCGATTACAGGGCCCTGGGTGAGAGGAATCAGCCCCAGCATTTT.

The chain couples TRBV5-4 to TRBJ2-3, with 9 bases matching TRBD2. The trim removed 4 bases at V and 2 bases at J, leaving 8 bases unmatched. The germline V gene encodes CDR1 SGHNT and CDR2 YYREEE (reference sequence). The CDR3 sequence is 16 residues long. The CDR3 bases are TGTGCCAGCAGCGGGGGTAGCGGGAGACTCACAGATACGCAGTATTTT. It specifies CASSGGSGRLTDTQYF.

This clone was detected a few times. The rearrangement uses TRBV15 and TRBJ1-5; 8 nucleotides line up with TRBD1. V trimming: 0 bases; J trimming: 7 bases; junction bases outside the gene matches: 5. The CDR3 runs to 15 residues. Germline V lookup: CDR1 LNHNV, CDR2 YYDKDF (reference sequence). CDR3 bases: TGTGCCACCAGCAGAGATTTTACAGGGGGACAGCCCCAGCATTTT. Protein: CATSRDFTGGQPQHF.

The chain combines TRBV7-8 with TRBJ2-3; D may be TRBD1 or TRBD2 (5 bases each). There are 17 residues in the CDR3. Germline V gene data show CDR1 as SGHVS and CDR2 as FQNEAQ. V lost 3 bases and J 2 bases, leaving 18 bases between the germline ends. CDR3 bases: TGTGCCAGCAGCTTGATTTCGAGAGGGGCCCTCACAGATACGCAGTATTTT. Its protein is CASSLISRGALTDTQYF.

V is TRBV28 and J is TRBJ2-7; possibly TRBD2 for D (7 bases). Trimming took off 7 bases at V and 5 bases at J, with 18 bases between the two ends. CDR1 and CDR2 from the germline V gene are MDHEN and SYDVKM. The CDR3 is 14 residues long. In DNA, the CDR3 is TGTGCCAGCATCCCTTGGGGGGGGCGAGACGAGCAGTACTTC. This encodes CASIPWGGRDEQYF.

The CDR3 here is CASSLGLAPSYEQYF. DNA of the CDR3: TGCGCCAGCAGCTTAGGACTAGCGCCTTCCTACGAGCAGTACTTC. This chain links TRBV5-1 with TRBJ2-7; TRBD2 matches 9 bases. Trimming took 2 bases from V and 1 from J; bases not matched to a gene: 4. The CDR3 runs 15 residues. Germline CDR1 reads SGHRS; CDR2 reads YFSETQ.

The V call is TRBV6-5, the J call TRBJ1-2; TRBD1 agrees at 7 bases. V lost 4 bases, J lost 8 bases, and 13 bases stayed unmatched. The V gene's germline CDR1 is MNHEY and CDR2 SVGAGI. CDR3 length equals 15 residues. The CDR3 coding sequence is TGTGCCAGCAGTTTAACCGGGACAGAGATGAGGGGCTACACCTTC. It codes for CASSLTGTEMRGYTF.